This TCR beta chain emerged from a study of T cell repertoires in cytomegalovirus infection. This clonotype was detected many times. CDR3 length: 16 residues. V dropped 5 bases and J dropped 2; count of bases not matched to a gene: 5. Germline-derived CDR1 and CDR2 are SGHTA and FQGNSA. Via MiXCR, TCRdb re-called the reads, giving one row per CDR3 protein. The sample contains under 250,000 distinct CDR3 sequences, around 6.2% of which appear only once. This receptor was taken from a human donor in good health (CMV status not recorded). Some clones in this sample may be carry-over from other donors' samples. Input material: PBMCs. The V gene is TRBV7-2, the J gene TRBJ2-3; TRBD2 matches 12 bases. CDR3 sequence: CASSATSGGPTDTQYF. The DNA of the CDR3 is TGTGCCAGCAGCGCGACTAGCGGGGGACCCACAGATACGCAGTATTTT.